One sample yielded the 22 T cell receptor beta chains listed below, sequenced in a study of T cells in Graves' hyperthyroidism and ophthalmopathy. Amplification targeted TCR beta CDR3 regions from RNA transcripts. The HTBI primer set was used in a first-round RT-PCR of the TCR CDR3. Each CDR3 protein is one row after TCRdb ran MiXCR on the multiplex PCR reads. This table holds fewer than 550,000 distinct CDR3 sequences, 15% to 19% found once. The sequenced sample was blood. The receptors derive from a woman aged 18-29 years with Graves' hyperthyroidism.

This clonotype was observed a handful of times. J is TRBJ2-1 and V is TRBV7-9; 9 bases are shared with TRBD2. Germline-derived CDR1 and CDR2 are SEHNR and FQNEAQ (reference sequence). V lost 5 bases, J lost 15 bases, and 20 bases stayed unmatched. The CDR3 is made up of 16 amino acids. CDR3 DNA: TGTGCCAGCAGCGTTAGCGGGAGTGCGGGGGGTTCTAGTCCGTTCTTC. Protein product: CASSVSGSAGGSSPFF.

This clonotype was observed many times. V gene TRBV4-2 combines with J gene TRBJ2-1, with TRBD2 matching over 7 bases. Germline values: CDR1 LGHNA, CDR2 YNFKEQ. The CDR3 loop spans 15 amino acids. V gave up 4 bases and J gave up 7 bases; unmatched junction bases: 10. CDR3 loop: CASSRSGGSLNEQFF. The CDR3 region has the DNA TGTGCCAGCAGCCGGTCTGGCGGGAGTTTAAATGAGCAGTTCTTC.

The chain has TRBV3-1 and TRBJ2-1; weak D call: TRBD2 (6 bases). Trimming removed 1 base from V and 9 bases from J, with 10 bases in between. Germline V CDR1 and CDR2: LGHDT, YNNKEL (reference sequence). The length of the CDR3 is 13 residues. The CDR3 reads CASSQGGVREQFF. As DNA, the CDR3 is TGTGCCAGCAGCCAAGGGGGGGTCCGTGAGCAGTTCTTC.

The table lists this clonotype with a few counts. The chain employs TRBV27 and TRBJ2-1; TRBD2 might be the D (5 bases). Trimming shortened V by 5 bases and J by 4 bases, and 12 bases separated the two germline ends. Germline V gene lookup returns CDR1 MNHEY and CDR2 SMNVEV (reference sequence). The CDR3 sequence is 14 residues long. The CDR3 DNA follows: TGTGCCAGCAGTCTCATGACTAAATACAATGAGCAGTTCTTC. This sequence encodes CASSLMTKYNEQFF.

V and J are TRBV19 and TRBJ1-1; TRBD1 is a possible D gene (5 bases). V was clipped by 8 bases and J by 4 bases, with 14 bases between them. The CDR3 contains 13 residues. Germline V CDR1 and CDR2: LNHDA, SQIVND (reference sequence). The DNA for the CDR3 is TGTGCCAGTGGGGTACGGGGCGGCACTGAAGCTTTCTTT. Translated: CASGVRGGTEAFF.

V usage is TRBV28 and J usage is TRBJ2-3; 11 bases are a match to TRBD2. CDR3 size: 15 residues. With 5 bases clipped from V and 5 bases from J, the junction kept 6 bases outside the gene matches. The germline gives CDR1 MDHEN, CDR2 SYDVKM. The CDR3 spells CASSPLAGVVDTQYF. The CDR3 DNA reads TGTGCCAGCAGTCCACTAGCGGGAGTAGTAGATACGCAGTATTTT.

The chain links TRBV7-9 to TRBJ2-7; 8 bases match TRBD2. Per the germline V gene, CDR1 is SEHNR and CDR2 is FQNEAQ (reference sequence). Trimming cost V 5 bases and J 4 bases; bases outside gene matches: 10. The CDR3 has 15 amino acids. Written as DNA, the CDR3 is TGTGCCAGCAGCATAACCCAGCGGGAGTGGTACGAGCAGTACTTC. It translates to CASSITQREWYEQYF.

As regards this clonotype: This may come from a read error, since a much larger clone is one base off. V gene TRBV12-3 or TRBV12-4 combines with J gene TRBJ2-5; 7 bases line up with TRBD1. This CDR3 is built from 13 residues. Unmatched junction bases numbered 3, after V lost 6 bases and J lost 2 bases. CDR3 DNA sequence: TGTGCCAGCAGGGGACAGAGGCAAGAGACCCAGTACTTC. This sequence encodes CASRGQRQETQYF.

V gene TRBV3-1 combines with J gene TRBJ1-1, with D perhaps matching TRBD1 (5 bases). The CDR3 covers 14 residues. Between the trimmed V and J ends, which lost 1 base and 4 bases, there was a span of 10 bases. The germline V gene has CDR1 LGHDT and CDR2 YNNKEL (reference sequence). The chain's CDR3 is CASSQGGGTTEAFF. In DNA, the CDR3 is TGTGCCAGCAGCCAAGGGGGGGGGACCACTGAAGCTTTCTTT.

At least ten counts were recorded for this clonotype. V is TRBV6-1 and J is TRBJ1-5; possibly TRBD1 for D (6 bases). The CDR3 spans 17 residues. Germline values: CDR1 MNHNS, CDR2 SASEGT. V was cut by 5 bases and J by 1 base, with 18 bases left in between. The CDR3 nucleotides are TGTGCCAGCAGTCCGGGACAAGGGGTAGTGAGCAATCAGCCCCAGCATTTT. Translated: CASSPGQGVVSNQPQHF.

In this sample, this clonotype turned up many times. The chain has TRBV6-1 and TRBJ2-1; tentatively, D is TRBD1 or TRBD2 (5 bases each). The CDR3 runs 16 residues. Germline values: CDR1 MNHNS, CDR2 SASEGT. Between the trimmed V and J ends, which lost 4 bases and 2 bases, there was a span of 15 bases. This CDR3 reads CASSGGTREPYNEQFF. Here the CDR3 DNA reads TGTGCCAGCAGTGGGGGGACGAGGGAACCCTACAATGAGCAGTTCTTC.

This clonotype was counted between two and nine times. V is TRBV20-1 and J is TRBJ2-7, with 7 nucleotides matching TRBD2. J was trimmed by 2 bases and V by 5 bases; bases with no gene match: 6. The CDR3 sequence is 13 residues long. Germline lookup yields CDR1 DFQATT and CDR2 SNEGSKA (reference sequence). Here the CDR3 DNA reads TGCAGTGCTCTTGGACTAGGGACCTACGAGCAGTACTTC. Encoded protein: CSALGLGTYEQYF.

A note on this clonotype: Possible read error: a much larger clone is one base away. The CDR3 loop is CASTQKGILNEKLFF. CDR3 DNA sequence: TGTGCCAGCACCCAAAAGGGCATACTTAATGAAAAACTGTTTTTT. The V gene is TRBV28, the J gene TRBJ1-4; D is unresolved. The CDR3 sequence is 15 residues long. Trimming removed 7 bases from V and 4 bases from J, with 16 bases in between. Germline V gene data show CDR1 as MDHEN and CDR2 as SYDVKM. Drawing the rest from reference TRBV28 and TRBJ1-4, the complete variable domain is DVKVTQSSRYLVKRTGEKVFLECVQDMDHENMFWYRQDPGLGLRLIYFSYDVKMKEKGDIPEGYSVSREKKERFSLILESASTNQTSMYLCASTQKGILNEKLFFGSGTQLSVL.

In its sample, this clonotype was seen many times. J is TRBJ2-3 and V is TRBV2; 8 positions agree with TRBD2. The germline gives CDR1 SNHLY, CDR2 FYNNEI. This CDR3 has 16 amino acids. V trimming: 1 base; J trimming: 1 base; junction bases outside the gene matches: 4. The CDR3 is CASSEELLAGTDTQYF. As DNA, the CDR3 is TGTGCCAGCAGTGAAGAATTACTAGCGGGCACAGATACGCAGTATTTT.

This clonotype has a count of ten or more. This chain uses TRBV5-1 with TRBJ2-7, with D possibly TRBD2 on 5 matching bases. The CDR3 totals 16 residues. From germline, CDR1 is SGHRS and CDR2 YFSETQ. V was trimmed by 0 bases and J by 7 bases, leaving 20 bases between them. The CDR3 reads CASSLVSGMGPGEQYF. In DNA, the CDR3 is TGCGCCAGCAGCTTGGTGTCGGGGATGGGTCCGGGGGAGCAGTACTTC.

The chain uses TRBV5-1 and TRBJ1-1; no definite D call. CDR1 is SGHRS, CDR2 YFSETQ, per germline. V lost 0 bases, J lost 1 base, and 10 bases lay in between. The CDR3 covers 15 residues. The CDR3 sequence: CASSLEGRENTEAFF. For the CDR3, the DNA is TGCGCCAGCAGCTTGGAGGGAAGGGAGAACACTGAAGCTTTCTTT.

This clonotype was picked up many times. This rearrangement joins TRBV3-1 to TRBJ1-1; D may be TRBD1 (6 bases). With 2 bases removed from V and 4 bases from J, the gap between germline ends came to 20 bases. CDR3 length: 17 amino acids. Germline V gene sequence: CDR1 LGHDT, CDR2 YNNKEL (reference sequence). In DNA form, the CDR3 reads TGTGCCAGCAGCCAAATTTGGGTGGTGGACAGACCCACTGAAGCTTTCTTT. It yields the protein CASSQIWVVDRPTEAFF.

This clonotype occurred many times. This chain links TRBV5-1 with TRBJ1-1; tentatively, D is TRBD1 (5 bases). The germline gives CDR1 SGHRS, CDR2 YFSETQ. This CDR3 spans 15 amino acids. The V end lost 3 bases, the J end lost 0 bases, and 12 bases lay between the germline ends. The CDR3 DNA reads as TGCGCCAGCAGCTGGTACAGGTTTATGAACACTGAAGCTTTCTTT. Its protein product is CASSWYRFMNTEAFF.

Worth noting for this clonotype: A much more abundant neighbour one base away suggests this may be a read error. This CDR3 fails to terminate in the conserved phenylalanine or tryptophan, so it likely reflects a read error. CDR3 in DNA: TGTGCCAGCAGGTATAGCGGGGGAAGCTCCTACGAGCAGTACCTC. Its protein product is CASRYSGGSSYEQYL. V is TRBV12-3 or TRBV12-4 and J is TRBJ2-7, with TRBD2 matching 9 bases. The CDR3 is 15 residues long. V was clipped by 6 bases and J by 0 bases; unmatched bases: 6.

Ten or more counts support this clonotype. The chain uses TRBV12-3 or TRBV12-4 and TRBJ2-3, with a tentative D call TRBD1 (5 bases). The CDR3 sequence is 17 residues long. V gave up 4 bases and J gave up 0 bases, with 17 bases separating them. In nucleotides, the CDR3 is TGTGCCAGCAGTTCCCTAAAATTTGGGGCTAGCACAGATACGCAGTATTTT. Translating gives CASSSLKFGASTDTQYF.

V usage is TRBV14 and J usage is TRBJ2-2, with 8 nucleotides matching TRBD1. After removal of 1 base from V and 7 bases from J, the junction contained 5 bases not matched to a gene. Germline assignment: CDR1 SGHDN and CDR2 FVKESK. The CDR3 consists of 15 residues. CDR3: CASSQGQGRLGELFF. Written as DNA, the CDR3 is TGTGCCAGCAGCCAAGGACAGGGGAGGCTCGGGGAGCTGTTTTTT.

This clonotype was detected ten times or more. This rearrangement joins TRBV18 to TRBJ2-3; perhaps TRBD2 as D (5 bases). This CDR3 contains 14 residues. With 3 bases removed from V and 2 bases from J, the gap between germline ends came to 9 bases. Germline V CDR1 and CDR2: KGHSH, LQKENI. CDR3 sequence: CASSPEGHTDTQYF. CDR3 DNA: TGTGCCAGCTCACCTGAGGGCCACACAGATACGCAGTATTTT.